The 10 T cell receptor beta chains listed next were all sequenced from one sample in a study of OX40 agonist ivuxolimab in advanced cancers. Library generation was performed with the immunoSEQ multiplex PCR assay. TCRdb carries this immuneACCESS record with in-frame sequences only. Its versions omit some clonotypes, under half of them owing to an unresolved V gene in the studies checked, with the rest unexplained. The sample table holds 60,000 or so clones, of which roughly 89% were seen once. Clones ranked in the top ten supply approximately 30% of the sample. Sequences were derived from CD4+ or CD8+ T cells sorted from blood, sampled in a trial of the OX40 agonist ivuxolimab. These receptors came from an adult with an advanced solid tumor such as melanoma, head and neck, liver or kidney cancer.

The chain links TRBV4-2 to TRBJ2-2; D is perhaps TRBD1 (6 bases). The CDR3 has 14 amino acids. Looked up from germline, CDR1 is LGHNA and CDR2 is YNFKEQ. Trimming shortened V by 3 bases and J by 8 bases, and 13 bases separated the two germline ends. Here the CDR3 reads CASSHTTGTGELFF. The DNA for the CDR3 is TGTGCCAGCAGCCACACAACCGGGACAGGGGAGCTGTTTTTT.

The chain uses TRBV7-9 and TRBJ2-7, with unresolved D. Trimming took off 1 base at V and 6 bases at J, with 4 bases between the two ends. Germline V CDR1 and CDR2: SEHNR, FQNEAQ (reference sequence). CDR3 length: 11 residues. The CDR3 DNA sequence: TGTGCCAGCAGCTTAGTAGGCGAGCAGTACTTC. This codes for CASSLVGEQYF. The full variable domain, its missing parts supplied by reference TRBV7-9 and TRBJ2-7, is DTGVSQNPRHKITKRGQNVTFRCDPISEHNRLYWYRQTLGQGPEFLTYFQNEAQLEKSRLLSDRFSAERPKGSFSTLEIQRTEQGDSAMYLCASSLVGEQYFGPGTRLTVT.

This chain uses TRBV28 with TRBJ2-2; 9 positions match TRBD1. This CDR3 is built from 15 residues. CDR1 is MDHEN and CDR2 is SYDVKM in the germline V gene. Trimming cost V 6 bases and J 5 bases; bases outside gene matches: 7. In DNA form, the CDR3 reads TGTGCCAGCAGCAACCTCGGGACAGGGACCGGGGAGCTGTTTTTT. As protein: CASSNLGTGTGELFF.

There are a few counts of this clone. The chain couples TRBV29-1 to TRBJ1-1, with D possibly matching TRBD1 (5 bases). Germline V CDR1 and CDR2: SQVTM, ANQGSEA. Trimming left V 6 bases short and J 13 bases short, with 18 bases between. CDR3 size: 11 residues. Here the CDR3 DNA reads TGCAGCGTAAGACGGGGACCCGGAGGTTTCTTT. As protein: CSVRRGPGGFF.

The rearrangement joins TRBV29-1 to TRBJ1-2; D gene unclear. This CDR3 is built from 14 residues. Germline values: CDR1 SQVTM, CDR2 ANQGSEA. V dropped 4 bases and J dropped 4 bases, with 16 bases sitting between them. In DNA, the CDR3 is TGCAGCGTTGGTTCCAGCGTCTGGTTCTATGGCTACACCTTC. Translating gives CSVGSSVWFYGYTF.

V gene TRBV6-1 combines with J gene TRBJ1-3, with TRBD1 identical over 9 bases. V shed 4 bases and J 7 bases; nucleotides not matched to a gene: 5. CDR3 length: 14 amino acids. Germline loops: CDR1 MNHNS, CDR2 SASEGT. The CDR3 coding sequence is TGTGCCAGCAGTGGAGGGACAGGGAGGAACACCATATATTTT. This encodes CASSGGTGRNTIYF.

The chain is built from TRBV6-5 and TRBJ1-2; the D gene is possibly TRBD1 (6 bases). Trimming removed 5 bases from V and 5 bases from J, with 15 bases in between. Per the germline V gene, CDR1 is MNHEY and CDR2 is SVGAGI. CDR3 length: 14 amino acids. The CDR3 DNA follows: TGTGCCAGCAGTGGACGACCACAGGGTTATGGCTACACCTTC. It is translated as CASSGRPQGYGYTF.

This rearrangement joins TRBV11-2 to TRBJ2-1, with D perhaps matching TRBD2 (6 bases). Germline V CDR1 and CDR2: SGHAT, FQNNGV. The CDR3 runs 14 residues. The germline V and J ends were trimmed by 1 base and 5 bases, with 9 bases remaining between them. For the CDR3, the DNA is TGTGCCAGCAGCTTAGCGGGGGAGCACAATGAGCAGTTCTTC. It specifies CASSLAGEHNEQFF.

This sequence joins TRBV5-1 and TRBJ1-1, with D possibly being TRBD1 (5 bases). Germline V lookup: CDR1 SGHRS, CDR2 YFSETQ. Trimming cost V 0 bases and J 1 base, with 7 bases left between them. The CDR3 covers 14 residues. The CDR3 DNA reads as TGCGCCAGCAGCTTGGCCACAGGGAACACTGAAGCTTTCTTT. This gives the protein CASSLATGNTEAFF. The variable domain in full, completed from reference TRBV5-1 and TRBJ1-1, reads KAGVTQTPRYLIKTRGQQVTLSCSPISGHRSVSWYQQTPGQGLQFLFEYFSETQRNKGNFPGRFSGRQFSNSRSEMNVSTLELGDSALYLCASSLATGNTEAFFGQGTRLTVV.

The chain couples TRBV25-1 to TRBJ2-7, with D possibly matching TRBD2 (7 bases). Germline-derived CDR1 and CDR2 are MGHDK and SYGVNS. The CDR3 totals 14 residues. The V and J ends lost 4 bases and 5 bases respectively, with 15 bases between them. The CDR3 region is CASSGKGGPHEQYF. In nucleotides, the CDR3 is TGTGCCAGCAGTGGAAAGGGGGGGCCCCACGAGCAGTACTTC.